A selection of T cell receptor beta chains follows, all from one sample in a study of cytomegalovirus exposure and HLA in healthy donors. Method: immunoSEQ multiplex PCR; TCRdb's copy keeps in-frame clones and lacks some. The data contain 190,000 or so clones, about four fifths of them singletons. Sequencing was carried out using PBMCs. The receptors stem from a woman younger than 35 in good health and CMV-seropositive. Both conserved end residues are part of each CDR3. The order of the fields is CDR3 length, clone size, V gene, J gene, D gene, CDR3 DNA, CDR3 protein. D genes are given only for firm matches. Clone size is shown for a subset of rows, as once, few, many or a class of expanded clone.

length: 16
size: -
V: TRBV12-5
J: TRBJ1-1
D: -
DNA: TGTGCTAGTGGTTTGGCCGTAACCTCAGGAAACACTGAAGCTTTCTTT
CDR3: CASGLAVTSGNTEAFF

length: 13
size: once
V: TRBV29-1
J: TRBJ2-5
D: TRBD1
DNA: TGCAGCGTTAATAAAGACAGGGGAGAGACCCAGTACTTC
CDR3: CSVNKDRGETQYF

length: 14
size: once
V: TRBV5-1
J: TRBJ2-7
D: TRBD1
DNA: TGCGCCAGCAGCTCGGGACAGGGGGCCTACGAGCAGTACTTC
CDR3: CASSSGQGAYEQYF

length: 15
size: -
V: TRBV5-1
J: TRBJ2-7
D: -
DNA: TGCGCCAGCAGCTTGGACAGGACGACCTCCTACGAGCAGTACTTC
CDR3: CASSLDRTTSYEQYF

length: 13
size: -
V: TRBV11-3
J: TRBJ2-7
D: -
DNA: TGTGCCAGCAGCTTAGTTCGCTCGGGTACAAAGTACTTC
CDR3: CASSLVRSGTKYF

length: 14
size: -
V: TRBV6-6
J: TRBJ2-7
D: TRBD1
DNA: TGTGCCAGCAGGACCGGGACAGAGCTCTACGAGCAGTACTTC
CDR3: CASRTGTELYEQYF

length: 13
size: -
V: TRBV6-6
J: TRBJ2-1
D: -
DNA: TGTGCCAGCAGGCGTGACAACCACAATGAGCAGTTCTTC
CDR3: CASRRDNHNEQFF

length: 14
size: -
V: TRBV10-3
J: TRBJ1-6
D: -
DNA: TGTGCCACCAAGACAGAGTCCTATAATTCACCCCTCCACTTT
CDR3: CATKTESYNSPLHF

length: 13
size: -
V: TRBV7-8
J: TRBJ2-7
D: TRBD1
DNA: TGTGCCAGCAGGGGACAGGGCTCCTACGAGCAGTACTTC
CDR3: CASRGQGSYEQYF

length: 15
size: -
V: TRBV7-3
J: TRBJ2-3
D: TRBD2
DNA: TGTGCCAGCAGCTTGGCCGGGGGGGCCACAGATACGCAGTATTTT
CDR3: CASSLAGGATDTQYF

length: 19
size: -
V: TRBV18
J: TRBJ2-3
D: TRBD1
DNA: TGTGCCAGCTCCCAACGACAGGGGGCGGTCTCATCTAGCACAGATACGCAGTATTTT
CDR3: CASSQRQGAVSSSTDTQYF

length: 15
size: -
V: TRBV5-1
J: TRBJ2-1
D: TRBD2
DNA: TGCGCCAGCAGCTTGATCGAGCGGGGGAGCGGTGAGCAGTTCTTC
CDR3: CASSLIERGSGEQFF

length: 14
size: -
V: TRBV13
J: TRBJ1-1
D: TRBD1
DNA: TGTGCCAGCAGCCGGACCACAGGGGCGTTATTGGCTTTCTTT
CDR3: CASSRTTGALLAFF

length: 15
size: -
V: TRBV9
J: TRBJ2-7
D: -
DNA: TGTGCCAGCAGCGTAGCTGTCGGGGGACCCTACGAGCAGTACTTC
CDR3: CASSVAVGGPYEQYF

length: 13
size: -
V: TRBV6-1
J: TRBJ1-5
D: -
DNA: TGTGCCAGCAGCCAAACCGGGGTCCAGCCCCAGCATTTT
CDR3: CASSQTGVQPQHF

length: 14
size: -
V: TRBV7-9
J: TRBJ2-7
D: TRBD1
DNA: TGTGCCAGCAGCCCCCCATGGACAGGGCACGAGCAGTACTTC
CDR3: CASSPPWTGHEQYF

length: 14
size: -
V: TRBV9
J: TRBJ2-3
D: -
DNA: TGTGCCAGCAGCGTAGCCCACACCCCCGATACGCAGTATTTT
CDR3: CASSVAHTPDTQYF

length: 16
size: -
V: TRBV5-1
J: TRBJ2-3
D: TRBD2
DNA: TGCGCCAGCAGCTTGGGATCGAGCGGGGGAACAGATACGCAGTATTTT
CDR3: CASSLGSSGGTDTQYF

length: 15
size: -
V: TRBV7-9
J: TRBJ2-2
D: TRBD2
DNA: TGTGCCAGCAGCTTACTTAGCGGGGTCACCGGGGAGCTGTTTTTT
CDR3: CASSLLSGVTGELFF

length: 15
size: -
V: TRBV7-8
J: TRBJ2-5
D: -
DNA: TGTGCCAGCAGCCTTACGGGCGGGGTCCAAGAGACCCAGTACTTC
CDR3: CASSLTGGVQETQYF

length: 14
size: -
V: TRBV6-1
J: TRBJ1-6
D: -
DNA: TGTGCCACCCGCAATCAGGCGCAGAATTCACCCCTCCACTTT
CDR3: CATRNQAQNSPLHF

length: 14
size: -
V: TRBV2
J: TRBJ1-1
D: -
DNA: TGTGCCAGCAGGCAGGGGATGGCGACCACTGAAGCTTTCTTT
CDR3: CASRQGMATTEAFF

length: 15
size: -
V: TRBV11-3
J: TRBJ2-1
D: TRBD2
DNA: TGTGCCAGCAGCGACCGGACTAGCGGGTACAATGAGCAGTTCTTC
CDR3: CASSDRTSGYNEQFF

length: 19
size: -
V: TRBV15
J: TRBJ2-6
D: TRBD1
DNA: TGTGCCACCAGCAGAGACCGGACAGGGGGATACTCTGGGGCCAACGTCCTGACTTTC
CDR3: CATSRDRTGGYSGANVLTF

length: 17
size: -
V: TRBV7-9
J: TRBJ2-1
D: TRBD2
DNA: TGTGCCAGCAGCTTAGCGCCGGCTAGCGGGGGGGGCGATGAGCAGTTCTTC
CDR3: CASSLAPASGGGDEQFF

length: 14
size: once
V: TRBV19
J: TRBJ1-1
D: -
DNA: TGTGCCACCTCGGGCCGACAGGAGTTTGCTGAAGCTTTCTTT
CDR3: CATSGRQEFAEAFF

length: 15
size: -
V: TRBV6-1
J: TRBJ2-1
D: TRBD2
DNA: TGTGCCAGCGTGTGGGGGGGGGTCGGCTACAATGAGCAGTTCTTC
CDR3: CASVWGGVGYNEQFF

length: 15
size: once
V: TRBV13
J: TRBJ2-1
D: -
DNA: TGTGCCAGCAGTCAATGGGGGGGCCTGTACAATGAGCAGTTCTTC
CDR3: CASSQWGGLYNEQFF

length: 15
size: -
V: TRBV6-5
J: TRBJ2-3
D: TRBD1
DNA: TGTGCCAGCAGTACGCGACAGGGCCACACAGATACGCAGTATTTT
CDR3: CASSTRQGHTDTQYF

length: 14
size: once
V: TRBV4-1
J: TRBJ1-6
D: -
DNA: TGCGCCAGCAGCCAAGATAGGGGAGGGTCACCCCTCCACTTT
CDR3: CASSQDRGGSPLHF

length: 12
size: -
V: TRBV6-6
J: TRBJ2-7
D: -
DNA: TGTGCCAGCAGTAAAGGAGCCTACGAGCAGTACTTC
CDR3: CASSKGAYEQYF

length: 13
size: -
V: TRBV11-2
J: TRBJ2-5
D: -
DNA: TGTGCCAGCAGCTTAAGCAGGGCAGAGACCCAGTACTTC
CDR3: CASSLSRAETQYF

length: 14
size: -
V: TRBV2
J: TRBJ2-7
D: TRBD1
DNA: TGTGCCAGCAGTGGGGGGGACAGGTTATACGAGCAGTACTTC
CDR3: CASSGGDRLYEQYF

length: 13
size: -
V: TRBV5-1
J: TRBJ1-4
D: TRBD1
DNA: TGCGCCAGCAGCTTGGCAGGGGGAGAAAAACTGTTTTTT
CDR3: CASSLAGGEKLFF

length: 16
size: -
V: TRBV9
J: TRBJ2-3
D: TRBD2
DNA: TGTGCCAGCAGCGTAGCTGGCGGGGGGGCCTCGGATACGCAGTATTTT
CDR3: CASSVAGGGASDTQYF

length: 17
size: once
V: TRBV4-1
J: TRBJ1-5
D: TRBD1
DNA: TGCGCCAGCAGCCACCTCACCGGGACAGCTCCTGATCAGCCCCAGCATTTT
CDR3: CASSHLTGTAPDQPQHF

length: 18
size: -
V: TRBV4-1
J: TRBJ1-4
D: TRBD1
DNA: TGCGCCAGCAGTCGAACAGGGGGGGGATACGCAACTAATGAAAAACTGTTTTTT
CDR3: CASSRTGGGYATNEKLFF

length: 14
size: once
V: TRBV7-6
J: TRBJ2-5
D: TRBD1
DNA: TGTGCCAGCAGCGAGGGACAGGTGGTCGAGACCCAGTACTTC
CDR3: CASSEGQVVETQYF

length: 16
size: -
V: TRBV6-1
J: TRBJ1-5
D: -
DNA: TGTGCCAGCAGTGAACCCTCAGGGCATAGCAATCAGCCCCAGCATTTT
CDR3: CASSEPSGHSNQPQHF

length: 14
size: few
V: TRBV4-2
J: TRBJ2-7
D: TRBD1
DNA: TGTGCCAGCAGCCAGGGACAGGGGGACTACGAGCAGTACTTC
CDR3: CASSQGQGDYEQYF

length: 15
size: -
V: TRBV4-1
J: TRBJ2-1
D: TRBD1
DNA: TGCGCCAGCGCTCCCAAAGGAGCAGGGGGCAATGAGCAGTTCTTC
CDR3: CASAPKGAGGNEQFF

length: 13
size: -
V: TRBV6-1
J: TRBJ1-1
D: -
DNA: TGTGCCAGCAGTGAAGAAGCGAACTTAGAAGCTTTCTTT
CDR3: CASSEEANLEAFF

length: 13
size: -
V: TRBV5-1
J: TRBJ2-7
D: TRBD2
DNA: TGCGCCAGCAGCGAGGGACTATACTACGAGCAGTACTTC
CDR3: CASSEGLYYEQYF

length: 13
size: -
V: TRBV6-6
J: TRBJ2-7
D: -
DNA: TGTGCCAGCAGATACAGGGAGCCCGACGAGCAGTACTTC
CDR3: CASRYREPDEQYF

length: 10
size: -
V: TRBV9
J: TRBJ1-2
D: -
DNA: TGTGCCAGCAGCGGGCCTGGCTACACCTTC
CDR3: CASSGPGYTF

length: 13
size: -
V: TRBV7-2
J: TRBJ2-3
D: -
DNA: TGTGCCATAATACGGGGGAGCACAGATACGCAGTATTTT
CDR3: CAIIRGSTDTQYF

length: 14
size: -
V: TRBV7-2
J: TRBJ1-3
D: -
DNA: TGTGCCAGCAGCTTAAGGGGCTCTGGAAACACCATATATTTT
CDR3: CASSLRGSGNTIYF

length: 14
size: -
V: TRBV29-1
J: TRBJ2-1
D: TRBD1
DNA: TGCAGCGTCACCGGACAGGGGGATAGGGATGAGCAGTTCTTC
CDR3: CSVTGQGDRDEQFF

length: 16
size: -
V: TRBV9
J: TRBJ2-7
D: TRBD2
DNA: TGTGCCAGCAGCTCCCTTAGGCTAGCGGGGATGGACGAGCAGTACTTC
CDR3: CASSSLRLAGMDEQYF

length: 13
size: -
V: TRBV2
J: TRBJ1-5
D: -
DNA: TGTGCCAGCACCACCGACAGGAATCAGCCCCAGCATTTT
CDR3: CASTTDRNQPQHF

length: 14
size: -
V: TRBV6-5
J: TRBJ1-1
D: TRBD1
DNA: TGTGCCAGCACCCCCGGACAGGGGTATACTGAAGCTTTCTTT
CDR3: CASTPGQGYTEAFF

length: 15
size: -
V: TRBV4-3
J: TRBJ1-1
D: -
DNA: TGCGCCAGCAGCCAAGGGACATTCATGAACACTGAAGCTTTCTTT
CDR3: CASSQGTFMNTEAFF

length: 13
size: -
V: TRBV4-1
J: TRBJ2-1
D: -
DNA: TGCGCCAGCAGCCATCTTGGACTTTCTGAGCAGTTCTTC
CDR3: CASSHLGLSEQFF

length: 14
size: -
V: TRBV29-1
J: TRBJ2-7
D: TRBD1
DNA: TGCAGCGTTGTGACAGGGCAAAGCTCCTACGAGCAGTACTTC
CDR3: CSVVTGQSSYEQYF

length: 15
size: -
V: TRBV27
J: TRBJ1-6
D: -
DNA: TGTGCCAGCAGTTTAGGGGTCGGAGGGGCCTCACCCCTCCACTTT
CDR3: CASSLGVGGASPLHF

length: 15
size: -
V: TRBV7-2
J: TRBJ2-2
D: TRBD1
DNA: TGTGCCAGCAGCTCATGGACAGGCTCAGGCGGGGAGCTGTTTTTT
CDR3: CASSSWTGSGGELFF

length: 13
size: -
V: TRBV15
J: TRBJ2-3
D: -
DNA: TGTGCCACCAGCTTAGGGGGTTCGGATACGCAGTATTTT
CDR3: CATSLGGSDTQYF